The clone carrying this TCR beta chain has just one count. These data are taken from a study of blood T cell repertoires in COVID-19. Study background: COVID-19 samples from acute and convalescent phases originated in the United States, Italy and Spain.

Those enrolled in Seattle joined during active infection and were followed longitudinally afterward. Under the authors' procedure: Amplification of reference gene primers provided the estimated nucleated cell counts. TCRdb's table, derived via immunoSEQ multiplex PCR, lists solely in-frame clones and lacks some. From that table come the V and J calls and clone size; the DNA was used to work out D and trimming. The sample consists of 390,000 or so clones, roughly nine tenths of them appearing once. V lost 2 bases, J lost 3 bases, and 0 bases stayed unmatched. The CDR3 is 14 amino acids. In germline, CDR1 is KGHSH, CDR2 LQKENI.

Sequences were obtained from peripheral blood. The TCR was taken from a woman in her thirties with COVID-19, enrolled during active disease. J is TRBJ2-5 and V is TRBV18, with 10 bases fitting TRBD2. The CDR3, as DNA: TGTGCCAGCTCACCAGGACTAGCGGAAGAGACCCAGTACTTC. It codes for CASSPGLAEETQYF.